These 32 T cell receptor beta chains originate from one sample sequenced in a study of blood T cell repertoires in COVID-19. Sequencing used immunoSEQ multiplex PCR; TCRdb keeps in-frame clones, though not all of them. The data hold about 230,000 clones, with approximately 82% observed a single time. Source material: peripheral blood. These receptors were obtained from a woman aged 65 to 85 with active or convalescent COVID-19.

CDR3 nucleotides: TGTGCCAGCAGCGTAGGGGGGGATTCTGAAGCTTTCTTT. It translates to CASSVGGDSEAFF. This chain joins TRBV9 and TRBJ1-1; perhaps TRBD1 as D (5 bases). This CDR3 region has 13 residues. V dropped 0 bases and J dropped 6 bases, with 9 bases sitting between them. Germline V gene sequence: CDR1 SGDLS, CDR2 YYNGEE.

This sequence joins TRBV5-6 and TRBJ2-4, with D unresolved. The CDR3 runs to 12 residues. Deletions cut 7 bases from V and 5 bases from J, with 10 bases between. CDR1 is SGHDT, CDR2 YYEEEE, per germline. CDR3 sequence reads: CASSHTQNIQYF. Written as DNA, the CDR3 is TGTGCCAGCTCGCACACCCAAAACATTCAGTACTTC.

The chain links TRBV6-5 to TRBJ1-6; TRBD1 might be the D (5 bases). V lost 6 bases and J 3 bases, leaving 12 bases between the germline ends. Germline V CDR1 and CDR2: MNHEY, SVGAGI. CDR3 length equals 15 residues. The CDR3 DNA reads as TGTGCCAGCAGCTCCCAGGGAAACTATAATTCACCCCTCCACTTT. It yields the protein CASSSQGNYNSPLHF.

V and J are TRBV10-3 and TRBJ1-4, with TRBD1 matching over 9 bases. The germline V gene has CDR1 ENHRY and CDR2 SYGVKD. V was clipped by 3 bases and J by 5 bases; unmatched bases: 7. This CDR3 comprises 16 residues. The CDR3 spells CAISDPGTGRNEKLFF. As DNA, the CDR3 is TGTGCCATCAGTGACCCCGGGACAGGGCGGAATGAAAAACTGTTTTTT.

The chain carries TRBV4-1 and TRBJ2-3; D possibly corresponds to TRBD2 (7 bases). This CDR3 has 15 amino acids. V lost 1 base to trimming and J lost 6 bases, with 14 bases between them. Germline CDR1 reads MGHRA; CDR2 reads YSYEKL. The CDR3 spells CASSQVAGARDTQYF. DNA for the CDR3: TGCGCCAGCAGCCAAGTCGCGGGGGCCCGGGATACGCAGTATTTT.

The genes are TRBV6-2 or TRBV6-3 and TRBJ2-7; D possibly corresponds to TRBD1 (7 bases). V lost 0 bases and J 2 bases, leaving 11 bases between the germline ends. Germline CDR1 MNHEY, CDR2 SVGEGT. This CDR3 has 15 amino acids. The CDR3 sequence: CASSYSGRGAYEQYF. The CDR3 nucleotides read TGTGCCAGCAGTTACTCCGGCAGGGGGGCCTACGAGCAGTACTTC.

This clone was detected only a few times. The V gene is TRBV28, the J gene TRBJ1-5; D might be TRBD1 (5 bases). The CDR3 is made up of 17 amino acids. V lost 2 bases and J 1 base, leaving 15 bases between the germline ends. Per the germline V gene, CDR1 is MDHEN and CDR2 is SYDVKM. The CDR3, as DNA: TGTGCCAGCAGTTTAAGGCGACAGATTAAGAGCAATCAGCCCCAGCATTTT. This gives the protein CASSLRRQIKSNQPQHF.

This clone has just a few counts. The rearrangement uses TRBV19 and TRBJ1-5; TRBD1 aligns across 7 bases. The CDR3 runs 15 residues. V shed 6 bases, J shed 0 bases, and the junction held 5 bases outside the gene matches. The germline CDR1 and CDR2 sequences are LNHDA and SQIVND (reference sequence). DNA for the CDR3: TGTGCCAGTAGCTATACAGGGGTTAGCAATCAGCCCCAGCATTTT. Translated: CASSYTGVSNQPQHF.

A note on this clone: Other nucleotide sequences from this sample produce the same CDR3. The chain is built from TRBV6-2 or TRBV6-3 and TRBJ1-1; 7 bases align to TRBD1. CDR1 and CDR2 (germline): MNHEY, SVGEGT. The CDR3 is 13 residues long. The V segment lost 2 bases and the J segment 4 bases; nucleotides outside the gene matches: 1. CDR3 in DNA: TGTGCCAGCAGTTACCAGGGGGGCACTGAAGCTTTCTTT. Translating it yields CASSYQGGTEAFF.

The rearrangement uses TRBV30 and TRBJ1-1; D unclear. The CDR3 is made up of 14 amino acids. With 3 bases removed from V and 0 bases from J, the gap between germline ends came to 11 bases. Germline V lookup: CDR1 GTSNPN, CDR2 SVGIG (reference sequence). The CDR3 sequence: CAWSLTPMNTEAFF. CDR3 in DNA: TGTGCCTGGAGCTTGACACCGATGAACACTGAAGCTTTCTTT.

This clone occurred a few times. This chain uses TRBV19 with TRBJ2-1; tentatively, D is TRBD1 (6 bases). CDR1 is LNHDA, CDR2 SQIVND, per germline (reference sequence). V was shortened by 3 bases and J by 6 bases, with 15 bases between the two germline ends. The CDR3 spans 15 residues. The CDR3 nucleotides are TGTGCCAGTAGTATTAACAGGGCGAGTGTCAATGAGCAGTTCTTC. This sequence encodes CASSINRASVNEQFF.

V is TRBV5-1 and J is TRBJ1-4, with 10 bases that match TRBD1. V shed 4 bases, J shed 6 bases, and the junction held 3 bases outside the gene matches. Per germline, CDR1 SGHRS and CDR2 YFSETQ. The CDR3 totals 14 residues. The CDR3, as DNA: TGCGCCAGCAGCGCCGGGACAGGGGATGAAAAACTGTTTTTT. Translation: CASSAGTGDEKLFF.

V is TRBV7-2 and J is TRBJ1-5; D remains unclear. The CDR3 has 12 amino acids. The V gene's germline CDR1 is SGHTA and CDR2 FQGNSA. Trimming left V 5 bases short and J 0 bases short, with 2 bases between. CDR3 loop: CASSHSNQPQHF. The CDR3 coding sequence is TGTGCCAGCAGCCATAGCAATCAGCCCCAGCATTTT.

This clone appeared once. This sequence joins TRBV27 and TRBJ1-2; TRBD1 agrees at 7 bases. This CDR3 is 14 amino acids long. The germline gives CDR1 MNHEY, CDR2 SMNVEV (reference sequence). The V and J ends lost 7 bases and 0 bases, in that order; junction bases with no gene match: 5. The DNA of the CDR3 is TGTGCCAGCACCTTACAGGGGACTAACTATGGCTACACCTTC. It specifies CASTLQGTNYGYTF.

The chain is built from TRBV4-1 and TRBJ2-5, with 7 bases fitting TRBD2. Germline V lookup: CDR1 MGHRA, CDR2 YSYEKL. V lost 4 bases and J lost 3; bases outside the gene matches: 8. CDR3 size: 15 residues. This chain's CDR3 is CASSPNGGGKETQYF. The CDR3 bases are TGCGCCAGCAGCCCCAATGGGGGGGGTAAAGAGACCCAGTACTTC.

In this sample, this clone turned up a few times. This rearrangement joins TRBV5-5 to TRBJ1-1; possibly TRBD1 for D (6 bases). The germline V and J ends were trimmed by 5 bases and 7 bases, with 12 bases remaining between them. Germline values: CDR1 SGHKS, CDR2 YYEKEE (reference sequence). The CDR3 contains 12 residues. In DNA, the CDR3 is TGTGCCAGCAGTTCAACAGGGCGTGAAGCTTTCTTT. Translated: CASSSTGREAFF.

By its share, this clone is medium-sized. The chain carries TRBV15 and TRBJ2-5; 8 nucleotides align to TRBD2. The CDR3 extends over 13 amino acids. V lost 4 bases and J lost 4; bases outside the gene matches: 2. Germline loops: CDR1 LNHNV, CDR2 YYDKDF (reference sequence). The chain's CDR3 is CATSTLAGETQYF. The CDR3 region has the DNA TGTGCCACCAGCACGCTAGCGGGAGAGACCCAGTACTTC.

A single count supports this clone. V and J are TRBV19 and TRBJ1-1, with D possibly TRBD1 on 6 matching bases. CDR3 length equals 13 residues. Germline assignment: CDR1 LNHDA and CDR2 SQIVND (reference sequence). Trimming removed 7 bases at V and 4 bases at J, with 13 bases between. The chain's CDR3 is CASKPQGSTEAFF. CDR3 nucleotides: TGTGCCAGTAAACCACAGGGATCCACTGAAGCTTTCTTT.

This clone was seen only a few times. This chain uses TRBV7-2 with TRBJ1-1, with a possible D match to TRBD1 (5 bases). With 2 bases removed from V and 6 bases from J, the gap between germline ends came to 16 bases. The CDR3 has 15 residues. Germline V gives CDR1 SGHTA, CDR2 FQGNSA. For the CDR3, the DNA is TGTGCCAGCAGCTTAAGGGAGGCGGGGCGATCTGAAGCTTTCTTT. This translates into CASSLREAGRSEAFF.

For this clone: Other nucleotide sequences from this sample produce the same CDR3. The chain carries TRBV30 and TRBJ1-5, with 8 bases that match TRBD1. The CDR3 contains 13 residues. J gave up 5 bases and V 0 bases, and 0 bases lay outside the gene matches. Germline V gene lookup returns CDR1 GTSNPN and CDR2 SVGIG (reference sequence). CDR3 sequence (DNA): TGTGCCTGGAGTGTACAGGGGGATCAGCCCCAGCATTTT. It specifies CAWSVQGDQPQHF.

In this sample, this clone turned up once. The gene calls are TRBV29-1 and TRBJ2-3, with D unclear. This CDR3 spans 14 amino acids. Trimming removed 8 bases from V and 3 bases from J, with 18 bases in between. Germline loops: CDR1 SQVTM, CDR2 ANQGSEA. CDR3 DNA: TGCAGCTTTACCGTACAGAACCCTACAGATACGCAGTATTTT. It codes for CSFTVQNPTDTQYF.

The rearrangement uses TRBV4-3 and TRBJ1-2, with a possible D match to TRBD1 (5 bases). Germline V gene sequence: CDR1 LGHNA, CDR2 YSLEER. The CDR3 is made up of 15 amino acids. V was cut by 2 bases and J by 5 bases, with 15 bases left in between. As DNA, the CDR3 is TGCGCCAGCAGCCAATCCCCACAGGAACGATATGGCTACACCTTC. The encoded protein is CASSQSPQERYGYTF.

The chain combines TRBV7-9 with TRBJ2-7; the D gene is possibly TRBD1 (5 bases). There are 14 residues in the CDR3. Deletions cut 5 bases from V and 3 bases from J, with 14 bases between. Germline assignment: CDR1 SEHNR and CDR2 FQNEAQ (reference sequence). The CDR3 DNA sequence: TGTGCCAGCAGCCTACACGACAGAAACTACGAGCAGTACTTC. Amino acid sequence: CASSLHDRNYEQYF.

CDR3 in amino acids: CASSSSSTDTQYF. CDR3 sequence (DNA): TGTGCCAGCAGCTCCTCGAGCACAGATACGCAGTATTTT. The V call is TRBV7-3, the J call TRBJ2-3; no clear D. Between the trimmed V and J ends, which lost 4 bases and 0 bases, there was a span of 5 bases. Germline loops: CDR1 SGHTA, CDR2 FQGTGA. This CDR3 has 13 residues.

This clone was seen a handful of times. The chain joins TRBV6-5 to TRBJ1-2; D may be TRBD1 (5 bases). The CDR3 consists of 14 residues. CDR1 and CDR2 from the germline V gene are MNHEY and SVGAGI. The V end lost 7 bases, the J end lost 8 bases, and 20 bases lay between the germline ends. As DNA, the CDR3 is TGTGCCAGCATCGGGCACCAGGGTTATGGAGGCTACACCTTC. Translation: CASIGHQGYGGYTF.

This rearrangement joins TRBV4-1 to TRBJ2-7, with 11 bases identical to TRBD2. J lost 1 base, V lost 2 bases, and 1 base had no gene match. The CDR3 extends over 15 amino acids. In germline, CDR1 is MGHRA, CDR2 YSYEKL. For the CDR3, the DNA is TGCGCCAGCAGCCAACCTAGCGGGAGGTCCTACGAGCAGTACTTC. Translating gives CASSQPSGRSYEQYF.

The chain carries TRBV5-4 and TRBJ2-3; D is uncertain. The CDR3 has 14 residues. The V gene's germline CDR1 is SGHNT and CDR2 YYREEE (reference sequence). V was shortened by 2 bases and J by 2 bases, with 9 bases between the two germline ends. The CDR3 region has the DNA TGTGCCAGCAGCTTCTCGGGTGCCACAGATACGCAGTATTTT. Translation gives CASSFSGATDTQYF.

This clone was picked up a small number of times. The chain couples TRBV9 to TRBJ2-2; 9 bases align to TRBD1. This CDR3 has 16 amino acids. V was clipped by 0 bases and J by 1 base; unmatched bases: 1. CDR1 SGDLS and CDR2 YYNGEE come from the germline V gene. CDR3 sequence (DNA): TGTGCCAGCAGCGTAGAGGGACAGGGGAACACCGGGGAGCTGTTTTTT. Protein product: CASSVEGQGNTGELFF.

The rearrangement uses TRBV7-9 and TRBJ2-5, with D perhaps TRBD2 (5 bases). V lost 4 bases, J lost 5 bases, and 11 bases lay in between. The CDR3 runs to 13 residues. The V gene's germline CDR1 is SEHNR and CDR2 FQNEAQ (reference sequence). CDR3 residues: CASSYGVWETQYF. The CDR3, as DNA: TGTGCCAGCAGCTACGGGGTTTGGGAGACCCAGTACTTC.

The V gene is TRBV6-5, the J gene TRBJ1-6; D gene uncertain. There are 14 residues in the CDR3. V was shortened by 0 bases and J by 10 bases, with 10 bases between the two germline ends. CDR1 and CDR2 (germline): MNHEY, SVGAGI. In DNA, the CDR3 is TGTGCCAGCAGTTACTCAGGCAGGTTCTCACCCCTCCACTTT. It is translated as CASSYSGRFSPLHF.

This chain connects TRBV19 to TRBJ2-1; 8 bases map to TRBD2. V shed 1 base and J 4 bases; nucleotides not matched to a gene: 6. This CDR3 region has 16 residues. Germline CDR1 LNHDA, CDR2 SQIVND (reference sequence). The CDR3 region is CASSIAWLAGYNEQFF. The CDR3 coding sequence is TGTGCCAGTAGTATAGCATGGCTAGCGGGTTACAATGAGCAGTTCTTC.

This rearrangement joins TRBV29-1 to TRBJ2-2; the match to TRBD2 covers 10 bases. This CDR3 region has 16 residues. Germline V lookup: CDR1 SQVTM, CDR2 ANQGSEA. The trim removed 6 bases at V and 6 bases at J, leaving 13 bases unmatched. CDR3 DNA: TGCAGCGTCGCAACTCTAGCGGGAGTAGGGGCCGGGGAGCTGTTTTTT. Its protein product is CSVATLAGVGAGELFF.